The 4 T cell receptor beta chains in this list originate from one sample, sequenced in a study of blood T cell repertoires in COVID-19. Profiling relied on immunoSEQ multiplex PCR, and the TCRdb table lists in-frame clones only, not all of them. The sample holds 55,000 to 75,000 clones, around 86% seen once. Sequencing input: peripheral blood. The receptor source for this set is a man aged 45-60 years with active COVID-19.

The genes are TRBV19 and TRBJ2-1; possibly TRBD1 for D (5 bases). Between the trimmed V and J ends, which lost 4 bases and 0 bases, there was a span of 13 bases. This CDR3 contains 16 residues. Germline V gene lookup returns CDR1 LNHDA and CDR2 SQIVND (reference sequence). In DNA form, the CDR3 reads TGTGCCAGTAGTAGTCCTGGCAGGGCCTCCTACAATGAGCAGTTCTTC. This encodes CASSSPGRASYNEQFF.

The gene calls are TRBV7-3 and TRBJ1-1; D is possibly TRBD1 (6 bases). The length of the CDR3 is 14 residues. Between the trimmed V and J ends, which lost 5 bases and 4 bases, there was a span of 14 bases. The germline CDR1 and CDR2 sequences are SGHTA and FQGTGA. CDR3 protein: CASSREQGPTEAFF. The CDR3 DNA is TGTGCCAGCAGCCGAGAACAGGGCCCCACTGAAGCTTTCTTT.

The chain couples TRBV5-4 to TRBJ2-3; 10 nucleotides line up with TRBD2. Losses at the gene ends were 5 bases for V and 4 bases for J; bases not matched to a gene: 4. The CDR3 extends over 14 amino acids. Germline V gene data show CDR1 as SGHNT and CDR2 as YYREEE (reference sequence). DNA of the CDR3: TGTGCCAGCAGTTTAGCGGGAGGATCAGATACGCAGTATTTT. This sequence encodes CASSLAGGSDTQYF. The complete variable domain, with remaining parts taken from reference TRBV5-4 and TRBJ2-3, reads ETGVTQSPTHLIKTRGQQVTLRCSSQSGHNTVSWYQQALGQGPQFIFQYYREEENGRGNFPPRFSGLQFPNYSSELNVNALELDDSALYLCASSLAGGSDTQYFGPGTRLTVL.

The genes are TRBV20-1 and TRBJ2-2; 7 nucleotides match TRBD1. Germline V lookup: CDR1 DFQATT, CDR2 SNEGSKA (reference sequence). Unmatched junction bases numbered 9, after V lost 3 bases and J lost 5 bases. This CDR3 contains 15 residues. The CDR3 nucleotides are TGCAGTGCTAGTGAAGACAGGGTTGGTACCGGGGAGCTGTTTTTT. This gives the protein CSASEDRVGTGELFF.